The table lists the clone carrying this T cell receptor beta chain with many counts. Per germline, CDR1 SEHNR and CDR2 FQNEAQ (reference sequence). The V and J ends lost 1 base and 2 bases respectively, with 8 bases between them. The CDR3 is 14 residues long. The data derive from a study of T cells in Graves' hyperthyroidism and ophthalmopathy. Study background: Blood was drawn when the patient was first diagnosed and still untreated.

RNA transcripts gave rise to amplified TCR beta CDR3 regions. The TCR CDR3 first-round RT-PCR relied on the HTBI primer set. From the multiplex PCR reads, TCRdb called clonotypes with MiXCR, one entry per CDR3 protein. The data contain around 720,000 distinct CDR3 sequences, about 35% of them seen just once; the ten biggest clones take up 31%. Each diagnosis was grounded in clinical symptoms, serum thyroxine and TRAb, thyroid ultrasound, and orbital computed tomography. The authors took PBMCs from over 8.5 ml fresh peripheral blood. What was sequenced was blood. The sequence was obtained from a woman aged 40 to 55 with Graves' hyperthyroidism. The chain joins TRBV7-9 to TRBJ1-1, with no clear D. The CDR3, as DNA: TGTGCCAGCAGCTTAGGTGGGATAAACACTGAAGCTTTCTTT. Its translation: CASSLGGINTEAFF.